Presented here are 30 T cell receptor beta chains from one specimen sequenced in a study of T cells in Graves' hyperthyroidism and ophthalmopathy. The investigators amplified TCR beta CDR3 regions from RNA transcripts. HTBI primers drove first-round RT-PCR of the TCR CDR3. TCRdb itself ran the multiplex PCR reads through MiXCR, one entry per CDR3 protein. The sample includes 450,000 to 600,000 distinct CDR3 sequences, just under 20% of them seen just once. Sample: blood. Receptor source: a man aged 35 to 55 with Graves' ophthalmopathy.

This rearrangement joins TRBV7-8 to TRBJ2-7; possible D gene TRBD1, 6 bases. CDR1 and CDR2 (germline): SGHVS, FQNEAQ. This CDR3 has 15 amino acids. With 0 bases removed from V and 6 bases from J, the gap between germline ends came to 15 bases. CDR3 residues: CASSLALRGMSEQYF. DNA of the CDR3: TGTGCCAGCAGCTTAGCGCTGAGGGGGATGAGCGAGCAGTACTTC.

The chain joins TRBV12-3 or TRBV12-4 to TRBJ1-3, with TRBD1 matching 7 bases. The trim removed 4 bases at V and 7 bases at J, leaving 4 bases unmatched. The CDR3 contains 13 residues. This CDR3 is CASSYGTANTIYF. The CDR3 nucleotides are TGTGCCAGCAGTTATGGGACAGCCAACACCATATATTTT.

The table lists this clonotype with many counts. The chain carries TRBV7-2 and TRBJ2-5; D uncertain. V lost 1 base and J 2 bases, leaving 5 bases between the germline ends. The CDR3 is 13 residues long. Germline values: CDR1 SGHTA, CDR2 FQGNSA. The CDR3 loop is CASSLVQQETQYF. In DNA form, the CDR3 reads TGTGCCAGCAGCTTAGTTCAGCAAGAGACCCAGTACTTC. Using reference TRBV7-2 and TRBJ2-5 for the parts outside the CDR3, the full variable domain is GAGVSQSPSNKVTEKGKDVELRCDPISGHTALYWYRQSLGQGLEFLIYFQGNSAPDKSGLPSDRFSAERTGGSVSTLTIQRTQQEDSAVYLCASSLVQQETQYFGPGTRLLVL.

This clonotype appeared a few times. The chain couples TRBV2 to TRBJ2-5, with 7 nucleotides matching TRBD2. The trim removed 5 bases at V and 2 bases at J, leaving 8 bases unmatched. Germline lookup yields CDR1 SNHLY and CDR2 FYNNEI. This CDR3 has 15 amino acids. DNA of the CDR3: TGTGCCAGCAGTACTGGGACTACTTCACAAGAGACCCAGTACTTC. Encoded protein: CASSTGTTSQETQYF.

This clonotype has at least ten counts. V and J are TRBV28 and TRBJ2-5; 7 bases align to TRBD1. Unmatched junction bases numbered 13, after V lost 7 bases and J lost 5 bases. Germline lookup yields CDR1 MDHEN and CDR2 SYDVKM. The CDR3 extends over 15 amino acids. This CDR3 is CASKSHEGGRETQYF. The DNA of the CDR3 is TGTGCCAGCAAAAGTCATGAAGGGGGCAGGGAGACCCAGTACTTC.

This clonotype was detected only a few times. The rearrangement links TRBV18 to TRBJ2-2, with D perhaps TRBD1 or TRBD2 (6 bases each). The CDR3 runs 18 residues. CDR1 is KGHSH and CDR2 is LQKENI in the germline V gene. V was cut by 0 bases and J by 0 bases, with 14 bases left in between. CDR3 sequence reads: CASSPPRGAGPNTGELFF. The DNA for the CDR3 is TGTGCCAGCTCACCACCGAGGGGGGCAGGCCCGAACACCGGGGAGCTGTTTTTT.

This clonotype was observed at least ten times. The chain recombines TRBV11-2 with TRBJ2-7; the match to TRBD1 covers 7 bases. The CDR3 totals 16 residues. Germline loops: CDR1 SGHAT, CDR2 FQNNGV. Trimming took 6 bases from V and 2 from J; bases not matched to a gene: 13. CDR3 protein: CASSPARTGEAYEQYF. In DNA form, the CDR3 reads TGTGCCAGCAGTCCAGCCCGGACAGGAGAAGCCTACGAGCAGTACTTC.

Turning to this clonotype: The junction departs from the called germline gene at one end, perhaps through a read error. This chain links TRBV7-2 with TRBJ2-2; possible D gene TRBD2, 5 bases. The CDR3 has 13 amino acids. Germline V CDR1 and CDR2: SGHTA, FQGNSA. CDR3 protein: CASRVTYTGELLF. The DNA for the CDR3 is TGTGCCAGCAGGGTTACCTACACCGGGGAGCTGCTTTTT.

This clonotype was recorded many times. The J gene is TRBJ2-3, the V gene TRBV28; 8 nucleotides agree with TRBD1. The CDR3 sequence is 16 residues long. CDR1 and CDR2 from the germline V gene are MDHEN and SYDVKM. V was clipped by 5 bases and J by 1 base; unmatched bases: 8. CDR3 coding DNA: TGTGCCAGCAGTCCTATGGGGGGACAGGGCACAGATACGCAGTATTTT. It translates to CASSPMGGQGTDTQYF.

In its sample, this clonotype was seen many times. The chain links TRBV28 to TRBJ2-7; no definite D call. The length of the CDR3 is 13 residues. V shed 5 bases and J shed 5 bases, with 13 bases lying between them. The germline V gene has CDR1 MDHEN and CDR2 SYDVKM. The CDR3 DNA follows: TGTGCCAGCAGTCCCTCGGGTTACCACGAGCAGTACTTC. Encoded protein: CASSPSGYHEQYF.

With respect to this clonotype: Possible read error: a much larger clone is one base away. Likely a read error: the CDR3 ends without its conserved phenylalanine or tryptophan. The V call is TRBV12-3 or TRBV12-4, the J call TRBJ1-1; no reliable D call. CDR3 length equals 14 residues. The germline V and J ends were trimmed by 3 bases and 4 bases, with 12 bases remaining between them. CDR3 bases: TGTGCCAGCAGTTTCAATCCCGGCAGCACTGAAGCTTTCCTT. Protein sequence: CASSFNPGSTEAFL.

The J gene is TRBJ2-3, the V gene TRBV20-1; possibly TRBD1 or TRBD2 for D (5 bases each). V lost 4 bases and J 1 base, leaving 12 bases between the germline ends. The CDR3 sequence is 14 residues long. Germline CDR1 reads DFQATT; CDR2 reads SNEGSKA (reference sequence). CDR3 DNA sequence: TGCAGTGCTACCCTGGGGCGGGGCACAGATACGCAGTATTTT. Translating it yields CSATLGRGTDTQYF.

Many counts were recorded for this clonotype. This chain uses TRBV7-9 with TRBJ2-7; the match to TRBD2 covers 13 bases. The germline CDR1 and CDR2 sequences are SEHNR and FQNEAQ (reference sequence). The junction had 7 bases not matched to a gene; V was cut back by 5 bases and J by 6 bases. This CDR3 is 15 amino acids long. CDR3 region: CASSPGLAGVGEQYF. CDR3 DNA sequence: TGTGCCAGCAGCCCAGGACTAGCGGGAGTTGGCGAGCAGTACTTC.

There are many counts of this clonotype. The CDR3 region is CASSLGTGGWGTEAFF. The CDR3 DNA follows: TGCGCCAGCAGCTTGGGGACAGGGGGCTGGGGCACTGAAGCTTTCTTT. This chain links TRBV5-1 with TRBJ1-1; 11 positions agree with TRBD1. Germline trimming cut 0 bases from V and 4 bases from J; bases unmatched to any gene: 5. This CDR3 has 16 residues. Germline CDR1 is SGHRS and CDR2 is YFSETQ.

The chain recombines TRBV19 with TRBJ1-6, with a tentative D call TRBD1 (5 bases). Trimming shortened V by 7 bases and J by 3 bases, and 13 bases separated the two germline ends. Per germline, CDR1 LNHDA and CDR2 SQIVND (reference sequence). There are 15 residues in the CDR3. The CDR3 coding sequence is TGTGCCAGTACAAGTCAGGGTGACTATAATTCACCCCTCCACTTT. Amino acids: CASTSQGDYNSPLHF.

This clonotype was seen a few times. The V and J genes are TRBV6-8 and TRBJ2-1, with D hard to call. The V gene lost 6 bases and the J gene lost 4 bases, with 13 bases spanning the gap. Germline assignment: CDR1 MNHGY and CDR2 SAAAGT. The CDR3 loop spans 14 amino acids. In nucleotides, the CDR3 is TGTGCCAGCAGGGACCGCCGCATTTACAATGAGCAGTTCTTC. Protein product: CASRDRRIYNEQFF.

This clonotype showed up just a few times. The chain carries TRBV20-1 and TRBJ1-2; 10 positions agree with TRBD1. After removal of 5 bases from V and 8 bases from J, the junction contained 5 bases not matched to a gene. The CDR3 has 12 residues. Looked up from germline, CDR1 is DFQATT and CDR2 is SNEGSKA (reference sequence). The DNA for the CDR3 is TGCAGTGCTCCCGGGACAGGGGCAGGCTACACCTTC. Protein sequence: CSAPGTGAGYTF.

This clonotype was recorded many times. The V and J genes are TRBV5-1 and TRBJ1-1; perhaps TRBD1 as D (6 bases). With 3 bases removed from V and 1 base from J, the gap between germline ends came to 10 bases. This CDR3 spans 14 amino acids. Germline lookup yields CDR1 SGHRS and CDR2 YFSETQ. The CDR3 is CASSSQGPNTEAFF. Here the CDR3 DNA reads TGCGCCAGCAGCTCACAGGGCCCGAACACTGAAGCTTTCTTT.

CDR3 loop: CASTNPQPDGNNSPLHF. The CDR3, as DNA: TGTGCCAGTACGAACCCCCAGCCCGACGGGAATAATTCACCCCTCCACTTT. This chain links TRBV19 with TRBJ1-6; the D is unclear. V shed 7 bases and J shed 5 bases, with 21 bases lying between them. The CDR3 length is 17 residues. Germline V gene data show CDR1 as LNHDA and CDR2 as SQIVND (reference sequence).

This clonotype has just a few counts. The chain uses TRBV6-1 and TRBJ2-3; 11 positions match TRBD1. The J segment lost 6 bases and the V segment lost 4 bases, leaving 6 bases of the junction unmatched. This CDR3 has 15 residues. The germline V gene has CDR1 MNHNS and CDR2 SASEGT. The CDR3 loop is CASSVDRGRFDTQYF. The CDR3 coding sequence is TGTGCCAGCAGTGTGGACAGGGGGCGCTTCGATACGCAGTATTTT.

There are many counts of this clonotype. CDR3: CASSLEGGFSYTF. CDR3 coding DNA: TGTGCCAGCAGCTTAGAGGGGGGGTTCAGCTACACCTTC. V is TRBV13 and J is TRBJ1-2, with a possible D match to TRBD1 (6 bases). The CDR3 runs 13 residues. The V and J ends lost 1 base and 9 bases respectively, with 12 bases between them. Germline V gene lookup returns CDR1 PRHDT and CDR2 FYEKMQ (reference sequence).

This clonotype was counted ten times or more. This chain links TRBV12-3 or TRBV12-4 with TRBJ2-1; no definite D call. The V and J ends lost 6 bases and 7 bases respectively, with 7 bases between them. The CDR3 consists of 11 residues. CDR3 region: CASSHLNEQFF. The DNA for the CDR3 is TGTGCCAGCAGCCACCTAAATGAGCAGTTCTTC.

The rearrangement joins TRBV4-1 to TRBJ1-1; D gene unclear. The CDR3 has 19 amino acids. Per germline, CDR1 MGHRA and CDR2 YSYEKL. Trimming took off 1 base at V and 2 bases at J, with 23 bases between the two ends. The CDR3 reads CASSQVALWAAEVNTEAFF. As DNA, the CDR3 is TGCGCCAGCAGCCAAGTGGCTTTATGGGCGGCAGAGGTCAACACTGAAGCTTTCTTT.

This clonotype came up a few times. The chain joins TRBV20-1 to TRBJ1-5, with a tentative D call TRBD1 (6 bases). Germline V gene data show CDR1 as DFQATT and CDR2 as SNEGSKA (reference sequence). This CDR3 region has 16 residues. Trimming left V 0 bases short and J 0 bases short, with 12 bases between. DNA for the CDR3: TGCAGTGCTAGAGAGATCGGGGGCGCTAGCAATCAGCCCCAGCATTTT. Translation gives CSAREIGGASNQPQHF.

There are many counts of this clonotype. This chain connects TRBV27 to TRBJ1-6; D unclear. The germline V gene encodes CDR1 MNHEY and CDR2 SMNVEV (reference sequence). CDR3 size: 13 residues. Trimming took off 3 bases at V and 5 bases at J, with 5 bases between the two ends. The CDR3 loop reads CASSFRDNSPLHF. The CDR3 DNA follows: TGTGCCAGCAGTTTTCGGGATAATTCACCCCTCCACTTT.

This clonotype was found a few times. The V call is TRBV5-1, the J call TRBJ2-3; D is unresolved. V was cut by 0 bases and J by 5 bases, with 13 bases left in between. CDR1 is SGHRS and CDR2 is YFSETQ in the germline V gene. The CDR3 is 15 amino acids. The CDR3 DNA is TGCGCCAGCAGCTTGGTGTCCGGGCCCTTAGATACGCAGTATTTT. Its protein is CASSLVSGPLDTQYF.

Turning to this clonotype: The junction does not match germline at one end; this may be a read error. The chain carries TRBV5-1 and TRBJ2-7, with D unclear. The CDR3 has 15 amino acids. CDR1 is SGHRS and CDR2 is YFSETQ in the germline V gene. CDR3 nucleotide sequence: TGTGCCAGCAGCCCGTTCATGGGTATCTCCTACGAGCAGTACTTC. It yields the protein CASSPFMGISYEQYF. Drawing the rest from reference TRBV5-1 and TRBJ2-7, the complete variable domain is KAGVTQTPRYLIKTRGQQVTLSCSPISGHRSVSWYQQTPGQGLQFLFEYFSETQRNKGNFPGRFSGRQFSNSRSEMNVSTLELGDSALYLCASSPFMGISYEQYFGPGTRLTVT.

The CDR3 nucleotides are TGTGCCAGCAGCTCTCGGACTCTCTCTGAATACGAGCAGTACTTC. It specifies CASSSRTLSEYEQYF. This rearrangement joins TRBV7-2 to TRBJ2-7, with D possibly matching TRBD2 (5 bases). The germline gives CDR1 SGHTA, CDR2 FQGNSA. V lost 4 bases, J lost 4 bases, and 17 bases lay in between. CDR3 length: 15 amino acids.

This clonotype appeared a few times. The chain joins TRBV13 to TRBJ2-5, with D perhaps matching TRBD1 (7 bases). Looked up from germline, CDR1 is PRHDT and CDR2 is FYEKMQ (reference sequence). Trimming took 5 bases from V and 6 from J, leaving 19 bases between them. CDR3 length: 15 residues. The CDR3 loop reads CASSLFGGGGKTQYF. The CDR3 DNA reads TGTGCCAGCAGCCTTTTTGGAGGGGGCGGGAAGACCCAGTACTTC.

This clonotype turned up a few times. The chain employs TRBV3-1 and TRBJ2-4; 9 bases agree with TRBD2. Germline assignment: CDR1 LGHDT and CDR2 YNNKEL (reference sequence). This CDR3 is built from 15 residues. Trimming took 0 bases from V and 7 from J; bases not matched to a gene: 4. The CDR3 DNA sequence: TGTGCCAGCAGCCAAGATAGCGGGAGAATGAACATTCAGTACTTC. Its translation is CASSQDSGRMNIQYF.